The rows below give T cell receptor beta chains drawn from one sample of a study of shared clonotypes between healthy human individuals. Produced via immunoSEQ multiplex PCR; TCRdb's table is partial and in-frame only. The data contain over 300,000 clones, more than 75% of them seen just once; the ten biggest clones take up 15% to 20%. Sequencing was done on a sample of memory CD8+ T cells sorted from blood. The receptors shown here come from a young man in good health. Both conserved end residues are part of each CDR3. A D gene is named only where the DNA matches it firmly. Size is stated for part of the rows, as once, few or many counts, or as a class when the clone is expanded.

V gene	D gene	J gene	clone size	CDR3 protein	CDR3 DNA
TRBV27	NA	TRBJ2-3	NA	CASTDLGGTDTQYF	TGTGCCAGCACCGACCTCGGAGGCACAGATACGCAGTATTTT
TRBV6-5	NA	TRBJ2-1	NA	CASSPYMSFNEQFF	TGTGCCAGCAGCCCATACATGAGTTTCAATGAGCAGTTCTTC
TRBV6-1	TRBD2	TRBJ2-7	NA	CASSESSGGAYEQYF	TGTGCCAGCAGTGAGTCTAGCGGGGGGGCCTACGAGCAGTACTTC
TRBV19	NA	TRBJ1-1	once	CASSIAGPNTEAFF	TGTGCCAGTAGTATAGCAGGGCCGAACACTGAAGCTTTCTTT
TRBV7-2	TRBD2	TRBJ2-3	NA	CASSFLSWTSEIDTQYF	TGTGCCAGCAGCTTTTTAAGTTGGACTAGCGAAATAGATACGCAGTATTTT
TRBV4-1	NA	TRBJ2-2	NA	CASSQLHSIGELFF	TGCGCCAGCAGCCAATTGCACAGCATCGGGGAGCTGTTTTTT
TRBV5-6	TRBD1	TRBJ2-7	NA	CASAPGQGWEQYF	TGTGCCAGCGCCCCGGGACAGGGGTGGGAGCAGTACTTC
TRBV15	NA	TRBJ2-7	NA	CATSRDRGTYEQYF	TGTGCCACCAGCAGAGATAGGGGCACTTACGAGCAGTACTTC
TRBV15	NA	TRBJ2-4	NA	CATSKSEVLAKNIQYF	TGTGCCACCAGCAAATCGGAGGTATTGGCCAAAAACATTCAGTACTTC
TRBV7-9	TRBD2	TRBJ2-1	NA	CASLILGNLHERGDEQFF	TGTGCCAGCCTCATCCTAGGCAACCTACACGAGCGGGGCGATGAGCAGTTCTTC
TRBV7-9	TRBD2	TRBJ2-1	NA	CASIPGSGTIHEQFF	TGTGCCAGCATCCCTGGGAGCGGGACTATCCATGAGCAGTTCTTC
TRBV14	NA	TRBJ1-4	NA	CASSLHRERNEKLFF	TGTGCCAGCAGCCTCCACAGGGAGAGGAATGAAAAACTGTTTTTT
TRBV7-9	TRBD1	TRBJ2-6	NA	CASSLSDRATAGANVLTF	TGTGCCAGCAGCTTGAGCGACAGGGCAACGGCTGGGGCCAACGTCCTGACTTTC
TRBV6-5	NA	TRBJ1-4	NA	CASSSPGAFEKLFF	TGTGCCAGCAGTTCCCCCGGAGCTTTTGAAAAACTGTTTTTT
TRBV7-6	NA	TRBJ2-3	NA	CASSPPSFGTDTQYF	TGTGCCAGCAGCCCTCCTAGTTTCGGCACAGATACGCAGTATTTT
TRBV6-5	NA	TRBJ1-1	once	CASSYSWGSEAFF	TGTGCCAGCAGTTACTCTTGGGGGAGTGAAGCTTTCTTT
TRBV5-5	TRBD2	TRBJ2-7	NA	CASSPGLAGGPYEQYF	TGTGCCAGCAGCCCGGGACTAGCGGGAGGACCCTACGAGCAGTACTTC
TRBV5-1	TRBD1	TRBJ2-7	NA	CASSLAWDRGSYEQYF	TGCGCCAGCAGCTTGGCCTGGGACAGGGGTTCCTACGAGCAGTACTTC
TRBV7-9	NA	TRBJ2-4	NA	CASSPPVKAKNIQYF	TGTGCCAGCAGCCCCCCGGTTAAAGCCAAAAACATTCAGTACTTC
TRBV2	NA	TRBJ1-4	NA	CASSEAGGFGNEKLFF	TGTGCCAGCAGTGAAGCGGGGGGATTTGGTAATGAAAAACTGTTTTTT
TRBV5-4	NA	TRBJ2-7	NA	CASSYGASYEQYF	TGTGCCAGCAGCTATGGTGCTTCCTACGAGCAGTACTTC
TRBV28	NA	TRBJ1-2	NA	CASIPHEGDFGYTF	TGTGCCAGCATCCCGCACGAAGGGGACTTTGGCTACACCTTC
TRBV5-1	NA	TRBJ2-2	NA	CASSQVSHDTGELFF	TGCGCCAGCAGCCAAGTTAGCCACGACACCGGGGAGCTGTTTTTT
TRBV4-3	TRBD2	TRBJ2-1	once	CASSQDRGGYNEQFF	TGCGCCAGCAGCCAAGATCGGGGGGGGTACAATGAGCAGTTCTTC
TRBV7-9	NA	TRBJ2-1	NA	CASSPVSHNEQFF	TGTGCCAGCAGCCCCGTCAGTCACAATGAGCAGTTCTTC
TRBV4-1	NA	TRBJ2-3	NA	CASSTLSKLTTDTQYF	TGCGCCAGCTCCACGTTGAGTAAGCTAACCACAGATACGCAGTATTTT
TRBV7-6	NA	TRBJ2-1	NA	CASSLESLRLYNEQFF	TGTGCCAGCAGCTTAGAGTCTCTCCGGCTCTACAATGAGCAGTTCTTC
TRBV7-9	NA	TRBJ1-1	NA	CASSQVDSYTEAFF	TGTGCCAGCAGCCAAGTCGATTCCTACACTGAAGCTTTCTTT
TRBV5-4	NA	TRBJ1-1	NA	CASSLAEGFAFF	TGTGCCAGCAGCTTGGCGGAGGGTTTCGCTTTCTTT
TRBV6-6	NA	TRBJ1-2	NA	CASSQVGYYGYTF	TGTGCCAGCAGTCAGGTGGGGTACTATGGCTACACCTTC
TRBV5-1	TRBD2	TRBJ2-3	NA	CASSLTGLASTDTQYF	TGCGCCAGCAGCCTCACGGGACTAGCGAGCACAGATACGCAGTATTTT
TRBV10-3	NA	TRBJ2-2	NA	CAASYPPGGSTGELFF	TGTGCCGCGTCCTACCCCCCGGGGGGCAGCACCGGGGAGCTGTTTTTT
TRBV5-1	TRBD2	TRBJ2-1	many	CASSLEGLAGAPIDEQFF	TGCGCCAGCAGCTTGGAGGGACTAGCGGGAGCGCCGATAGATGAGCAGTTCTTC
TRBV4-1	TRBD1	TRBJ2-7	NA	CASSSTGTVSNEQYF	TGCGCCAGCAGCTCTACCGGGACAGTCTCAAACGAGCAGTACTTC
TRBV27	NA	TRBJ2-1	NA	CASSLNPHRGNEQFF	TGTGCCAGCAGTTTAAATCCCCATCGGGGAAATGAGCAGTTCTTC
TRBV7-9	TRBD2	TRBJ2-1	NA	CASSLGSGSTNEQFF	TGTGCCAGCAGCTTAGGTAGCGGGAGTACCAATGAGCAGTTCTTC
TRBV6-1	NA	TRBJ1-2	NA	CASSAPIGAGNYGYTF	TGTGCCAGCAGTGCTCCCATCGGGGCAGGGAACTATGGCTACACCTTC
TRBV30	NA	TRBJ1-1	NA	CAWSVSLMNTEAFF	TGTGCCTGGAGTGTCTCGCTAATGAACACTGAAGCTTTCTTT
TRBV5-1	NA	TRBJ1-2	NA	CASSLNSNYGYTF	TGCGCCAGCAGCTTGAACAGTAACTATGGCTACACCTTC
TRBV15	NA	TRBJ1-1	NA	CATSRDDRTNTEAFF	TGTGCCACCAGCAGGGACGACAGGACGAACACTGAAGCTTTCTTT
TRBV13	TRBD1	TRBJ1-1	NA	CASSLMGTGMNTEAFF	TGTGCCAGCAGCTTAATGGGGACAGGCATGAACACTGAAGCTTTCTTT
TRBV9	TRBD1	TRBJ2-3	NA	CASSTGTGLTDTQYF	TGTGCCAGCTCAACCGGGACAGGGTTGACAGATACGCAGTATTTT
TRBV7-2	TRBD2	TRBJ2-7	NA	CASSLGTSDYEQYF	TGTGCCAGCAGCTTAGGAACTAGCGACTACGAGCAGTACTTC
TRBV6-1	TRBD2	TRBJ2-7	many	CASSVLAGDPYEQYF	TGTGCCAGCAGTGTACTAGCGGGGGACCCCTACGAGCAGTACTTC
TRBV11-2	TRBD2	TRBJ2-5	few	CASSPSGREETQYF	TGTGCCAGCAGCCCTAGCGGGAGGGAAGAGACCCAGTACTTC
TRBV11-2	NA	TRBJ1-3	once	CASSSRQAGNTIYF	TGTGCCAGCAGCTCAAGACAGGCTGGAAACACCATATATTTT
TRBV30	NA	TRBJ1-2	NA	CAWRRGYGYTF	TGTGCCTGGAGAAGAGGCTATGGCTACACCTTC
TRBV4-1	TRBD2	TRBJ2-5	NA	CASSQEVAGVQETQYF	TGCGCCAGCAGCCAAGAAGTAGCGGGGGTTCAAGAGACCCAGTACTTC
TRBV30	TRBD2	TRBJ2-7	NA	CAWSVAPSGVSYEQYF	TGTGCCTGGAGTGTAGCTCCTAGCGGCGTCTCCTACGAGCAGTACTTC
TRBV7-9	NA	TRBJ2-7	NA	CASSPNSGGEQYF	TGTGCCAGCAGCCCTAATTCGGGTGGCGAGCAGTACTTC
TRBV28	TRBD1	TRBJ2-7	NA	CASSSFRDRAPYEQYF	TGTGCCAGCAGTTCATTCCGGGACAGGGCCCCCTACGAGCAGTACTTC
TRBV19	NA	TRBJ2-7	once	CASSNRVSYEQYF	TGTGCCAGTAGTAATCGGGTCTCCTACGAGCAGTACTTC
TRBV4-3	NA	TRBJ2-2	NA	CASSQDYTGELFF	TGCGCCAGCAGCCAAGATTACACCGGGGAGCTGTTTTTT
TRBV14	NA	TRBJ2-1	NA	CASSPGPYNEQFF	TGTGCCAGCAGCCCTGGACCGTACAATGAGCAGTTCTTC
TRBV6-4	NA	TRBJ1-6	NA	CASSPKGFGSSPLHF	TGTGCCAGCAGTCCCAAGGGCTTTGGGAGTTCACCCCTCCACTTT
TRBV6-1	TRBD1	TRBJ2-7	NA	CASSEFYRGWYEQYF	TGTGCCAGCAGTGAATTTTACAGGGGCTGGTACGAGCAGTACTTC
TRBV5-4	NA	TRBJ1-1	many	CASSLAVGYMNTEAFF	TGTGCCAGCAGCTTGGCGGTGGGGTACATGAACACTGAAGCTTTCTTT
TRBV4-3	TRBD2	TRBJ2-7	NA	CASSQRAGASSTYEQYF	TGCGCCAGCAGCCAGAGAGCGGGGGCATCCTCCACCTACGAGCAGTACTTC